These 20 T cell receptor beta chains were all obtained from the same sample, sequenced in a study of shared T cell receptors in the human thymus. Here immunoSEQ multiplex PCR was the method, and the copy in TCRdb shows in-frame clones only, minus some. The data hold more than 550,000 clones, with 80% to 90% observed a single time. These data were likewise used in another study, on human thymus T cells.

The sequenced sample was thymocytes. The receptors shown here come from a girl under three years old with a congenital heart defect.

This chain connects TRBV28 to TRBJ1-2, with TRBD1 identical over 8 bases. The CDR3 extends over 15 amino acids. Germline V gene sequence: CDR1 MDHEN, CDR2 SYDVKM. V shed 5 bases and J 2 bases; nucleotides not matched to a gene: 7. Here the CDR3 DNA reads TGTGCCAGCAGTCCCAGAACAGGGGGAAACTATGGCTACACCTTC. Protein product: CASSPRTGGNYGYTF.

CDR3 in amino acids: CASSPDTF. CDR3 nucleotides: TGTGCCAGCAGCCCCGACACCTTC. The V gene is TRBV7-9, the J gene TRBJ1-2; D uncertain. The ends were cut back, 5 bases at V and 12 bases at J, with 4 bases in the middle. The length of the CDR3 is 8 residues. Germline V lookup: CDR1 SEHNR, CDR2 FQNEAQ (reference sequence).

A note on this clone: The junction shows a germline mismatch at one end, possibly a read error. This chain's CDR3 is CASSLGPGLSQETQYF. The CDR3 DNA follows: TGTGCTAGCAGCTTAGGGCCGGGACTGTCCCAAGAGACCCAGTACTTC. V usage is TRBV7-7 and J usage is TRBJ2-5; a possible D gene is TRBD2 (6 bases). Germline lookup yields CDR1 SSHAT and CDR2 FNYEAQ (reference sequence). This CDR3 contains 16 residues.

The V gene is TRBV28, the J gene TRBJ1-2, with 10 bases identical to TRBD1. The CDR3 has 14 residues. Germline V gene data show CDR1 as MDHEN and CDR2 as SYDVKM. V gave up 7 bases and J gave up 7 bases; unmatched junction bases: 9. The CDR3 here is CASISGTGVSGYTF. DNA for the CDR3: TGTGCCAGCATCTCAGGGACAGGGGTTTCTGGCTACACCTTC.

The gene calls are TRBV27 and TRBJ1-2; possibly TRBD1 for D (6 bases). This CDR3 region has 19 residues. Germline V gene lookup returns CDR1 MNHEY and CDR2 SMNVEV (reference sequence). Trimming left V 5 bases short and J 0 bases short, with 25 bases between. The DNA for the CDR3 is TGTGCCAGCAGTCCCCACAGGGCTTTAGCGAATACTGCTAACTATGGCTACACCTTC. This sequence encodes CASSPHRALANTANYGYTF.

The DNA for the CDR3 is TGTGCCAGCAGCTTGGTTGTGGAGGGTATAGAAGCTTTCTTT. As protein: CASSLVVEGIEAFF. This sequence joins TRBV5-6 and TRBJ1-1; no definite D call. V was cut by 0 bases and J by 8 bases, with 14 bases left in between. The CDR3 totals 14 residues. Germline V gives CDR1 SGHDT, CDR2 YYEEEE.

The chain joins TRBV28 to TRBJ1-4, with D unclear. The CDR3 has 13 amino acids. From germline, CDR1 is MDHEN and CDR2 SYDVKM. Here the CDR3 reads CVSGEATNEKLFF. DNA of the CDR3: TGTGTCTCCGGGGAAGCAACTAATGAAAAACTGTTTTTT.

V is TRBV10-2 and J is TRBJ2-5; a weak D match, TRBD1 (6 bases). The CDR3 spans 15 residues. Trimming removed 6 bases at V and 4 bases at J, with 18 bases between. Germline V lookup: CDR1 WSHSY, CDR2 SAAADI. Written as DNA, the CDR3 is TGCGCCAGCAGCGCAGCCAGGGGTTTGGCAGAGACCCAGTACTTC. Protein: CASSAARGLAETQYF.

The V and J genes are TRBV4-2 and TRBJ2-7, with D possibly TRBD2 on 6 matching bases. CDR3 length equals 17 residues. Trimming took off 0 bases at V and 3 bases at J, with 18 bases between the two ends. Germline V gene lookup returns CDR1 LGHNA and CDR2 YNFKEQ. The CDR3 nucleotides read TGTGCCAGCAGCCAAGAAATGGAGCGGGCTGGGTTCTACGAGCAGTACTTC. Translating it yields CASSQEMERAGFYEQYF.

This chain connects TRBV5-4 to TRBJ2-2; maybe TRBD1 (5 bases). This CDR3 is 14 amino acids long. Germline loops: CDR1 SGHNT, CDR2 YYREEE (reference sequence). V was cut by 3 bases and J by 6 bases, with 12 bases left in between. The chain's CDR3 is CASSYRRTSGELFF. The DNA for the CDR3 is TGTGCCAGCAGCTACCGACGGACATCCGGGGAGCTGTTTTTT.

The rearrangement joins TRBV9 to TRBJ2-3, with 7 bases matching TRBD2. CDR1 and CDR2 (germline): SGDLS, YYNGEE. CDR3 length equals 14 residues. V was clipped by 4 bases and J by 2 bases; unmatched bases: 4. The chain's CDR3 is CASSPRLATDTQYF. The CDR3 nucleotides read TGTGCCAGCAGCCCGAGACTAGCCACAGATACGCAGTATTTT.

The J gene is TRBJ1-2, the V gene TRBV7-2; D unclear. V was pared by 1 base and J by 8 bases, with 26 bases between. Germline values: CDR1 SGHTA, CDR2 FQGNSA. This CDR3 is built from 18 residues. CDR3 region: CASSLEETKGKWSYGYTF. The CDR3 DNA is TGTGCCAGCAGCTTAGAGGAGACTAAGGGTAAATGGTCATACGGCTACACCTTC.

The J gene is TRBJ1-1, the V gene TRBV29-1, with TRBD1 identical over 7 bases. This CDR3 contains 15 residues. Trimming took 2 bases from V and 0 from J; bases not matched to a gene: 6. Germline V gives CDR1 SQVTM, CDR2 ANQGSEA. The CDR3 loop is CSVENPQGMNTEAFF. The CDR3 coding sequence is TGCAGCGTTGAAAACCCACAGGGGATGAACACTGAAGCTTTCTTT.

The chain links TRBV5-4 to TRBJ2-6, with D possibly TRBD2 on 5 matching bases. The ends were cut back, 0 bases at V and 0 bases at J, with 10 bases in the middle. The CDR3 loop spans 17 amino acids. The germline CDR1 and CDR2 sequences are SGHNT and YYREEE (reference sequence). In DNA, the CDR3 is TGTGCCAGCAGCTTGGTATTACGGGGCTCTGGGGCCAACGTCCTGACTTTC. Protein product: CASSLVLRGSGANVLTF.

This chain uses TRBV10-3 with TRBJ2-2; 7 bases line up with TRBD2. The junction had 5 bases not matched to a gene; V was cut back by 0 bases and J by 1 base. CDR1 is ENHRY, CDR2 SYGVKD, per germline. The length of the CDR3 is 17 residues. In nucleotides, the CDR3 is TGTGCCATCAGTGAGTCGGGGGGGGGTATGAACACCGGGGAGCTGTTTTTT. It translates to CAISESGGGMNTGELFF.

The chain has TRBV2 and TRBJ2-1; D is possibly TRBD1 (6 bases). This CDR3 has 13 residues. Deletions cut 4 bases from V and 4 bases from J, with 8 bases between. The germline CDR1 and CDR2 sequences are SNHLY and FYNNEI. The CDR3 is CASSGTDYNEQFF. The CDR3 nucleotides read TGTGCCAGCAGTGGGACAGATTACAATGAGCAGTTCTTC.

This clone has just a few counts. This chain joins TRBV5-4 and TRBJ2-7; TRBD2 is a possible D gene (5 bases). V was cut by 1 base and J by 6 bases, with 8 bases left in between. Germline CDR1 and CDR2: SGHNT and YYREEE (reference sequence). CDR3 size: 12 residues. The chain's CDR3 is CASSLIRGEQYF. The CDR3 DNA follows: TGTGCCAGCAGCTTGATACGGGGCGAGCAGTACTTC.

The chain uses TRBV5-5 and TRBJ2-5; possible D gene TRBD2, 6 bases. The CDR3 has 14 residues. The V and J ends lost 0 bases and 5 bases respectively, with 11 bases between them. CDR1 SGHKS and CDR2 YYEKEE come from the germline V gene (reference sequence). Written as DNA, the CDR3 is TGTGCCAGCAGCTTGGTTGCAGGGAGGGAGACCCAGTACTTC. Protein sequence: CASSLVAGRETQYF.

CDR3 coding DNA: TGTGCCAGCAGTTGCTTCGGAGGCCCACATAGCAATCAGCCCCAGCATTTT. Amino acid sequence: CASSCFGGPHSNQPQHF. The V gene is TRBV28, the J gene TRBJ1-5; unclear D gene. Germline V gives CDR1 MDHEN, CDR2 SYDVKM. The CDR3 loop spans 17 amino acids. Trimming pared 4 bases from V and 0 bases from J, leaving 16 bases between.

This rearrangement joins TRBV27 to TRBJ1-2; D unresolved. V dropped 10 bases and J dropped 4 bases, with 16 bases sitting between them. Germline values: CDR1 MNHEY, CDR2 SMNVEV (reference sequence). The CDR3 contains 13 residues. The CDR3 DNA follows: TGTGCCACCCGAGGGCCGATCTCCTATGGCTACACCTTC. Translated, it gives CATRGPISYGYTF.